A selection of T cell receptor beta chains follows, all from one sample in a study of blood T cell repertoires in COVID-19. Only in-frame clones appear in the TCRdb table, and some are missing; sequencing was by immunoSEQ multiplex PCR. The table records 490,000 or so clones, about nine tenths of them present only once. Sequencing input: PBMCs or T cells enriched from blood (not recorded which). These receptors were collected from a woman in her sixties or seventies who had recovered from COVID-19. CDR3s include the opening cysteine and the closing phenylalanine or tryptophan. A D gene is named only where the DNA matches it firmly. Expanded clones get a size class; other rows say once, few or many, or leave the size out.

d_call	clone_size	v_call	j_call	cdr3_nt	cdr3_aa
TRBD1	NA	TRBV30	TRBJ1-1	TGTGCCTGGTTAAAACAGGGGAAGGCTTTCTTT	CAWLKQGKAFF
NA	NA	TRBV2	TRBJ2-5	TGTGCCAGCAGTGTCCTTTCAGTCCAAGAGACCCAGTACTTC	CASSVLSVQETQYF
TRBD2	NA	TRBV5-1	TRBJ2-7	TGCGCCAGCAGCACGAGAGGACTAGCGGAGGCCTACGAGCAGTACTTC	CASSTRGLAEAYEQYF
NA	once	TRBV2	TRBJ1-3	TGTGCCAGCAGTGATCCTGGAGGGGCCGGAAACACCATATATTTT	CASSDPGGAGNTIYF
NA	NA	TRBV7-2	TRBJ2-1	TGTGCCAGCAGCCTCCCGGGAGCCCTAGCCTACAATGAGCAGTTCTTC	CASSLPGALAYNEQFF
TRBD1	NA	TRBV29-1	TRBJ2-1	TGCAGCGTTGAAAATCTCGGCAGGGGGCTGGATAATGAGCAGTTCTTC	CSVENLGRGLDNEQFF
TRBD1	NA	TRBV28	TRBJ1-6	TGTGCCAGCGGATCACAGGGGGTGGACTCCTATAATTCACCCCTCCACTTT	CASGSQGVDSYNSPLHF
TRBD2	NA	TRBV3-1/TRBV3-2	TRBJ2-3	TGTGCCAGCAGCCCCCGGACTAGCGGCACAGATACGCAGTATTTT	CASSPRTSGTDTQYF
NA	NA	TRBV27	TRBJ1-3	TGTGCCAGCAGTTTATCACTAGGAAACACCATATATTTT	CASSLSLGNTIYF
NA	few	TRBV3-1/TRBV3-2	TRBJ2-1	TGTGCCAGCAGCCAAGGCTCTAGGTACAATGAGCAGTTCTTC	CASSQGSRYNEQFF
NA	NA	TRBV2	TRBJ1-2	TGTGCCAGCAGTCCGACAGGAGATTACTATGGCTACACCTTC	CASSPTGDYYGYTF
NA	once	TRBV7-8	TRBJ2-7	TGTGCCAGCAGCTTAGGTTCTGACGAGCAGTACTTC	CASSLGSDEQYF
TRBD2	NA	TRBV6-6	TRBJ2-7	TGTGCCAGCAGTCGACGCAAGGGAGGGGCTGGACACGAGCAGTACTTC	CASSRRKGGAGHEQYF
NA	NA	TRBV7-8	TRBJ1-1	TGTGCCAGCAGCTTAGGGGGGACTTTCACTGAAGCTTTCTTT	CASSLGGTFTEAFF
NA	NA	TRBV4-1	TRBJ1-1	TGCGCCAGCAGCCAAGATCGGGGGGGGAGAGCTTTCTTT	CASSQDRGGRAFF
TRBD2	NA	TRBV5-1	TRBJ2-3	TGCGCCAGCCGGACTAGCGGGGGGACTAGCACAGATACGCAGTATTTT	CASRTSGGTSTDTQYF
NA	NA	TRBV11-2	TRBJ2-2	TGTGCCAGCAGCTTAGGGCCATCAACCGGGGAGCTGTTTTTT	CASSLGPSTGELFF
TRBD1	NA	TRBV7-9	TRBJ2-4	TGTGCCAGCAGCTTAGGTGACAGGGTTAAAAACATTCAGTACTTC	CASSLGDRVKNIQYF
NA	NA	TRBV2	TRBJ1-5	TGTGCCAGCAGGGGAAGCGGGAATCAGCCCCAGCATTTT	CASRGSGNQPQHF
NA	NA	TRBV5-1	TRBJ2-1	TGCGCCAGCAGCTCCACCGGGGATAAAACCTACAATGAGCAGTTCTTC	CASSSTGDKTYNEQFF
NA	NA	TRBV11-3	TRBJ2-6	TGTGCCAGCAGCTTCGGTCTTTCTGGGGCCAACGTCCTGACTTTC	CASSFGLSGANVLTF
TRBD1	once	TRBV2	TRBJ1-5	TGTGCCAGTACTCGGGACAGCGATAGCAATCAGCCCCAGCATTTT	CASTRDSDSNQPQHF
NA	NA	TRBV11-3	TRBJ1-6	TGTGCCAGCAGCTATCAGGGTTGGTATTCACCCCTCCACTTT	CASSYQGWYSPLHF
TRBD1	NA	TRBV4-1	TRBJ2-2	TGCGCCAGCAGCCAAGGACAGGGAAACACCGGGGAGCTGTTTTTT	CASSQGQGNTGELFF
NA	NA	TRBV12-3/TRBV12-4	TRBJ2-3	TGTGCCAGCAGCCGAAGCGATACGCAGTATTTT	CASSRSDTQYF
TRBD1	NA	TRBV10-3	TRBJ1-4	TGTGCCATCAGTGGACAACAGGGGGACGGTGAAAAACTGTTTTTT	CAISGQQGDGEKLFF
TRBD2	NA	TRBV5-6	TRBJ2-3	TGTGCCAGCAGCCCCCCGGGACTATGGGCGTATACGCAGTATTTT	CASSPPGLWAYTQYF
TRBD1	NA	TRBV5-5	TRBJ2-7	TGTGCCAGCAGCTTGTTGCTAGCAGGACAGGGTGACTACGAGCAGTACTTC	CASSLLLAGQGDYEQYF
NA	few	TRBV27	TRBJ1-1	TGTGCCAGCAAACCCACAGGGCAAGGGAACACTGAAGCTTTCTTT	CASKPTGQGNTEAFF
NA	few	TRBV5-6	TRBJ1-6	TGTGCCAGCAGCCCATTAAGGGGGGGGCATTCACCCCTCCACTTT	CASSPLRGGHSPLHF
TRBD1	NA	TRBV18	TRBJ2-7	TGTGCCAGCTCCTCGGACAGGGTTGGCGAGCAGTACTTC	CASSSDRVGEQYF
NA	NA	TRBV5-1	TRBJ1-1	TGCGCCAGCAGCTTGAGGGGTTCTGAAGCTTTCTTT	CASSLRGSEAFF
TRBD2	NA	TRBV5-6	TRBJ2-1	TGTGCCAGCAGCTTGGAACTAGCGGGGTACAATGAGCAGTTCTTC	CASSLELAGYNEQFF
NA	NA	TRBV5-4	TRBJ2-4	TGTGCCAGCAGCCCCTACGATCTGAGAAACATTCAGTACTTC	CASSPYDLRNIQYF
TRBD2	NA	TRBV19	TRBJ2-1	TGTGCCAGTAGCAGACGGGGGGTCTACAATGAGCAGTTCTTC	CASSRRGVYNEQFF
TRBD1	NA	TRBV24-1	TRBJ1-5	TGTGCCACCATTAAGGACAGGGCGGGCAATCAGCCCCAGCATTTT	CATIKDRAGNQPQHF
NA	NA	TRBV4-1	TRBJ1-2	TGCGCCAGCAGCCCCCTGACAGGATGGGAGGGCTACACCTTC	CASSPLTGWEGYTF
TRBD2	NA	TRBV7-2	TRBJ2-1	TGTGCCAGCAGCTTAGGGTCGCGGGGGGTCTATTACAATGAGCAGTTCTTC	CASSLGSRGVYYNEQFF
TRBD1	NA	TRBV7-8	TRBJ1-4	TGTGCCAGCAGCTTGGGACAGGGAACCCTCACTAATGAAAAACTGTTTTTT	CASSLGQGTLTNEKLFF
NA	NA	TRBV6-5	TRBJ1-2	TGTGCCAGCAGTAACAGAGTTGATGGCGGCTACACCTTC	CASSNRVDGGYTF
TRBD1	NA	TRBV19	TRBJ1-3	TGTGCCAGTAGTTTCGGGACAGGGAAAACGGCTGGAAACACCATATATTTT	CASSFGTGKTAGNTIYF
NA	once	TRBV24-1	TRBJ1-2	TGTGCCACCAGTGACATTGACCGAAGCGATTATGGCTACACCTTC	CATSDIDRSDYGYTF
NA	NA	TRBV19	TRBJ1-4	TGTGCCAGTAGTATCTCGGTTGGTGTAACTAATGAAAAACTGTTTTTT	CASSISVGVTNEKLFF
TRBD2	NA	TRBV6-5	TRBJ2-1	TGTGCCAGCAGTTACAGTACTAGCGCCTCCTACAATGAGCAGTTCTTC	CASSYSTSASYNEQFF
NA	many	TRBV6-5	TRBJ1-2	TGTGCCAGCGCGGATGGGGGGGGAAATGGCTACACCTTC	CASADGGGNGYTF
TRBD1	NA	TRBV18	TRBJ1-4	TGTGCCAGCTCAGTTGGACAGGCGGGTGAAAAACTGTTTTTT	CASSVGQAGEKLFF
NA	NA	TRBV29-1	TRBJ2-7	TGCAGCGTTGGAGGCAGAGACTACGAGCAGTACTTC	CSVGGRDYEQYF
NA	NA	TRBV28	TRBJ1-2	TGTGCCAGCAGTCCGACAGGCAACTATGGCTACACCTTC	CASSPTGNYGYTF
TRBD1	NA	TRBV6-1	TRBJ2-7	TGTGCCAGCAGTGTTCGGGACAGGGGCTTTTCTTCCTACGAGCAGTACTTC	CASSVRDRGFSSYEQYF
TRBD1	NA	TRBV25-1	TRBJ1-6	TGTGCCAGCAGTCTTCTGACAGGGGCTAATTCACCCCTCCACTTT	CASSLLTGANSPLHF
NA	NA	TRBV27	TRBJ1-4	TGTGCCAGCAGTTCCGGTCGGAGTCCAGCAACTAATGAAAAACTGTTTTTT	CASSSGRSPATNEKLFF
NA	NA	TRBV12-5	TRBJ1-5	TGTGCTAGTGGTTTGGAAAGCAGGTTATCTGGCAATCAGCCCCAGCATTTT	CASGLESRLSGNQPQHF
TRBD1	NA	TRBV5-1	TRBJ1-1	TGCGCCAGCAGCTTGGAGGGACAGTCGAACACTGAAGCTTTCTTT	CASSLEGQSNTEAFF
NA	NA	TRBV24-1	TRBJ2-7	TGTGCCACCAGTGACAGGCCCCCCTCCTACGAGCAGTACTTC	CATSDRPPSYEQYF
NA	NA	TRBV6-5	TRBJ1-2	TGTGCCAGCAGTTCGCATCGGACAGCCCAGATCTCCTTC	CASSSHRTAQISF
NA	few	TRBV4-1	TRBJ2-3	TGCGCCAGCAGCCAAGGGCTCTTTTCGCCCACAGATACGCAGTATTTT	CASSQGLFSPTDTQYF
TRBD1	NA	TRBV19	TRBJ1-1	TGTGCCAGTACCGGGACAGGGAACACTGAAGCTTTCTTT	CASTGTGNTEAFF
NA	NA	TRBV10-3	TRBJ1-5	TGTGCCACCGGGGGGCCGAACAATCAGCCCCAGCATTTT	CATGGPNNQPQHF
TRBD1	NA	TRBV29-1	TRBJ2-1	TGCAGCGTTGACAGGGGGCTCAATGAGCAGTTCTTC	CSVDRGLNEQFF